This T cell receptor beta chain was recovered during a study of CD8+ T cells in alopecia areata. cDNA serving as the sequencing template came from extracted, reverse transcribed RNA. This table comes from immunoSEQ multiplex PCR, and its TCRdb copy is limited to in-frame clones, with some not included. Of more than 150,000 clones detected, around half appear once; the ten largest clones hold 15% to 20%. Sorting of PBMCs yielded the CD4+ and CD8+ T cells. Germline CDR1 is SQVTM and CDR2 is ANQGSEA. The length of the CDR3 is 13 residues. The V end was cut by 7 bases, the J end by 0 bases, with 12 bases between.

The sample consisted of CD8+ T cells sorted from blood, taken at week 0. This sequence joins TRBV29-1 and TRBJ1-1; the D gene is possibly TRBD1 (5 bases). The receptor was isolated from a human donor with alopecia areata. The chain's CDR3 is CSGGTWVNTEAFF. The CDR3 DNA reads TGCAGCGGCGGGACGTGGGTGAACACTGAAGCTTTCTTT.